The 21 T cell receptor beta chains below were found in one sample sequenced in a study of blood T cell repertoires in COVID-19. Clones were read by immunoSEQ multiplex PCR, and TCRdb kept only the in-frame ones, dropping some. The repertoire includes tens of thousands of clones, over 75% of them detected once, and 7% to 8% sits in the top ten. Specimen: peripheral blood. These receptors all come from a human donor with acute or convalescent COVID-19. The donor label of this sample is uncertain.

The J gene is TRBJ2-3, the V gene TRBV3-1 (or the pseudogene TRBV3-2); the D is unclear. Germline V gene sequence: CDR1 LGHDT, CDR2 YNNKEL (reference sequence). Trimming removed 6 bases at V and 1 base at J, with 8 bases between. This CDR3 has 13 residues. DNA of the CDR3: TGTGCCAGCAGTTCTCCAGGCACAGATACGCAGTATTTT. Residues: CASSSPGTDTQYF.

Only one count was recorded for this clone. The chain joins TRBV7-2 to TRBJ1-2; D not certain. This CDR3 is built from 14 residues. The germline CDR1 and CDR2 sequences are SGHTA and FQGNSA. The germline V and J ends were trimmed by 5 bases and 2 bases, with 12 bases remaining between them. The CDR3 region has the DNA TGTGCCAGCAGCCTTACCCAAGCAAACTATGGCTACACCTTC. This translates into CASSLTQANYGYTF.

The V gene is TRBV6-5, the J gene TRBJ2-7, with 8 bases aligning to TRBD2. This CDR3 contains 15 residues. V was clipped by 11 bases and J by 1 base; unmatched bases: 13. Germline values: CDR1 MNHEY, CDR2 SVGAGI. This chain's CDR3 is CARGEGAGVSYEQYF. The CDR3, as DNA: TGTGCCCGGGGGGAGGGAGCGGGGGTTTCCTACGAGCAGTACTTC.

The genes are TRBV21-1 and TRBJ1-2; TRBD1 is the table's D call and was not checked against the DNA. TRBV21-1 is reported as a pseudogene. The CDR3 runs to 18 residues. In DNA form, the CDR3 reads TGTGCCAACAAGAACCCGGGACAGGGATTCCCCTCCTTCTTTGGCTACACCTTC. This gives the protein CANKNPGQGFPSFFGYTF.

The chain links TRBV6-5 to TRBJ1-2, with D possibly being TRBD1 (5 bases). The CDR3 consists of 15 residues. Between the trimmed V and J ends, which lost 0 bases and 3 bases, there was a span of 11 bases. Germline lookup yields CDR1 MNHEY and CDR2 SVGAGI. The CDR3 nucleotides read TGTGCCAGCAGTTACTCGGTGTGGGGGGACTATGGCTACACCTTC. Residues: CASSYSVWGDYGYTF.

The genes are TRBV7-9 and TRBJ2-5; TRBD1 is a possible D gene (7 bases). This CDR3 region has 17 residues. Germline CDR1 is SEHNR and CDR2 is FQNEAQ (reference sequence). The V end lost 5 bases, the J end lost 2 bases, and 21 bases lay between the germline ends. CDR3 nucleotide sequence: TGTGCCAGCAGCCCCCCGGGGGCAGGGGGGAAACAAGAGACCCAGTACTTC. This sequence encodes CASSPPGAGGKQETQYF.

The chain recombines TRBV3-1 (or the pseudogene TRBV3-2) with TRBJ2-5, with 8 bases fitting TRBD2. Losses at the gene ends were 4 bases for V and 6 bases for J; bases not matched to a gene: 7. The CDR3 consists of 14 residues. In germline, CDR1 is LGHDT, CDR2 YNNKEL (reference sequence). The CDR3 loop reads CASSPRGGTKTQYF. CDR3 in DNA: TGTGCCAGCAGCCCTCGGGGGGGCACAAAGACCCAGTACTTC.

The sample holds one count of this clone. The chain links TRBV3-1 (or the pseudogene TRBV3-2) to TRBJ2-7; TRBD1 matches 11 bases. The CDR3 runs 15 residues. J lost 2 bases, V lost 3 bases, and 3 bases had no gene match. CDR1 is LGHDT, CDR2 YNNKEL, per germline (reference sequence). The DNA for the CDR3 is TGTGCCAGCAGCCACGGGACAGGGGGACCCTACGAGCAGTACTTC. Protein: CASSHGTGGPYEQYF.

This clone was recorded a few times. The V call is TRBV4-1, the J call TRBJ2-3; D unresolved. Per the germline V gene, CDR1 is MGHRA and CDR2 is YSYEKL. The V and J ends lost 2 bases and 0 bases respectively, with 6 bases between them. This CDR3 is built from 14 residues. The CDR3 DNA follows: TGCGCCAGCAGCCAATATGAGAGCACAGATACGCAGTATTTT. It encodes CASSQYESTDTQYF.

In nucleotides, the CDR3 is TGTGCCAGCAGTGACCCGGACAGGGTCCGTTGGGCTACCTATGGCTACACCTTC. It translates to CASSDPDRVRWATYGYTF. The J gene is TRBJ1-2, the V gene TRBV6-4, with 8 bases identical to TRBD1. The CDR3 is 18 amino acids. The germline CDR1 and CDR2 sequences are MRHNA and SNTAGT. V lost 2 bases to trimming and J lost 4 bases; unmatched junction nucleotides: 15.

By share, this clone counts as medium-sized. This chain joins TRBV7-3 and TRBJ2-2; TRBD1 might be the D (6 bases). Per the germline V gene, CDR1 is SGHTA and CDR2 is FQGTGA. The CDR3 runs to 14 residues. V shed 5 bases and J shed 6 bases, with 13 bases lying between them. The CDR3 loop is CASSPLGGAGELFF. Here the CDR3 DNA reads TGTGCCAGCAGCCCCCTAGGGGGAGCCGGGGAGCTGTTTTTT. Based on the CDR3 plus reference TRBV7-3 and TRBJ2-2, the full variable domain is GAGVSQTPSNKVTEKGKYVELRCDPISGHTALYWYRQSLGQGPEFLIYFQGTGAADDSGLPNDRFFAVRPEGSVSTLKIQRTERGDSAVYLCASSPLGGAGELFFGEGSRLTVL.

The chain couples TRBV10-3 to TRBJ2-3; 9 positions agree with TRBD2. CDR1 and CDR2 (germline): ENHRY, SYGVKD. After removal of 3 bases from V and 6 bases from J, the junction contained 7 bases not matched to a gene. The CDR3 has 15 amino acids. CDR3 nucleotides: TGTGCCATCAGTGAAGGGCGGGGGGGCGGCGATACGCAGTATTTT. Translated: CAISEGRGGGDTQYF.

V usage is TRBV6-1 and J usage is TRBJ1-6; unclear D gene. Germline CDR1 is MNHNS and CDR2 is SASEGT. V was trimmed by 2 bases and J by 7 bases, leaving 6 bases between them. The CDR3 totals 13 residues. CDR3 in amino acids: CASSEFENSPLHF. The CDR3 nucleotides read TGTGCCAGCAGTGAATTCGAGAATTCACCCCTCCACTTT.

The chain employs TRBV3-1 (or the pseudogene TRBV3-2) and TRBJ2-6, with D maybe TRBD2 (6 bases). The CDR3 extends over 15 amino acids. The V gene's germline CDR1 is LGHDT and CDR2 YNNKEL (reference sequence). Trimming pared 2 bases from V and 3 bases from J, leaving 8 bases between. The chain's CDR3 is CASSQRGNGANVLTF. DNA for the CDR3: TGTGCCAGCAGCCAACGGGGGAATGGGGCCAACGTCCTGACTTTC.

About this clone: No DNA is shown, since the ends of the CDR3 on it are uncertain; the CDR3 is the one TCRdb lists. The rearrangement joins TRBV28 to TRBJ1-1. The germline V gene has CDR1 MDHEN and CDR2 SYDVKM. The CDR3 comprises 14 residues, both ends counted. CDR3 protein: CASSSSAANTEAFF.

This rearrangement joins TRBV6-5 to TRBJ2-7; D is perhaps TRBD1 (5 bases). V was cut by 6 bases and J by 3 bases, with 15 bases left in between. Germline CDR1 reads MNHEY; CDR2 reads SVGAGI. This CDR3 comprises 14 residues. This CDR3 is CASRGEIQDYEQYF. The CDR3 region has the DNA TGTGCCAGCAGAGGAGAAATACAGGACTACGAGCAGTACTTC.

The V call is TRBV3-1 (or the pseudogene TRBV3-2), the J call TRBJ1-4, with TRBD1 matching over 7 bases. The CDR3 runs to 16 residues. Trimming cost V 3 bases and J 7 bases; bases outside gene matches: 11. Germline V gives CDR1 LGHDT, CDR2 YNNKEL (reference sequence). As DNA, the CDR3 is TGTGCCAGCAGCCAGGGCTCGACAGGGTTGCGTGAAAAACTGTTTTTT. It codes for CASSQGSTGLREKLFF.

The rearrangement links TRBV6-5 to TRBJ2-3, with a weak D call TRBD2 (7 bases). Trimming took 5 bases from V and 0 from J, leaving 9 bases between them. Germline loops: CDR1 MNHEY, CDR2 SVGAGI. The CDR3 is 14 amino acids. CDR3 sequence reads: CASSRGGSTDTQYF. The CDR3, as DNA: TGTGCCAGCAGTAGGGGGGGGAGCACAGATACGCAGTATTTT.

CDR3 protein: CATSDKGLEGSDTQYF. CDR3 bases: TGTGCCACCAGTGATAAAGGGTTGGAGGGATCAGATACGCAGTATTTT. The rearrangement uses TRBV24-1 and TRBJ2-3; maybe TRBD2 (6 bases). This CDR3 contains 16 residues. The V and J ends lost 3 bases and 4 bases respectively, with 16 bases between them. Germline CDR1 is KGHDR and CDR2 is SFDVKD.

The chain uses TRBV28 and TRBJ1-2; D not certain. Trimming left V 3 bases short and J 7 bases short, with 9 bases between. From germline, CDR1 is MDHEN and CDR2 SYDVKM. The CDR3 loop spans 12 amino acids. DNA for the CDR3: TGTGCCAGCAGTTTTCCCGTTCGTGGCTACACCTTC. Protein: CASSFPVRGYTF.

The V call is TRBV27, the J call TRBJ2-3, with D unclear. Germline V gene data show CDR1 as MNHEY and CDR2 as SMNVEV (reference sequence). The length of the CDR3 is 20 residues. Trimming removed 5 bases from V and 2 bases from J, with 29 bases in between. CDR3 sequence: CASSTLIRFSPPILTDTQYF. CDR3 DNA: TGTGCCAGCAGTACCCTCATCCGCTTCTCCCCCCCTATTCTCACAGATACGCAGTATTTT.